This is a list of T cell receptor beta chains from one sample in a study of blood T cell repertoires in COVID-19. The data were produced by immunoSEQ multiplex PCR, yet TCRdb's version contains in-frame clones alone and is incomplete. The table records about 500,000 clones, about nine tenths of them present only once. Input material: PBMCs or T cells enriched from blood (not recorded which). These TCRs come from a woman aged 18 to 35 who had recovered from COVID-19. The CDR3 runs from the conserved cysteine through the conserved F or W.

j_gene: TRBJ1-6; v_gene: TRBV28; CDR3aa: CASSPRQGANSPLHF
j_gene: TRBJ1-2; v_gene: TRBV2; CDR3aa: CASSEIKRTGNYGYTF
j_gene: TRBJ2-7; v_gene: TRBV7-2; CDR3aa: CASSLKGTSGTLEQYF
j_gene: TRBJ2-1; v_gene: TRBV7-9; CDR3aa: CASSLAGRGGSYNEQFF
j_gene: TRBJ1-2; v_gene: TRBV6-6; CDR3aa: CASSPIDNYGYTF
j_gene: TRBJ1-2; v_gene: TRBV5-1; CDR3aa: CASSISLGADHGYTF
j_gene: TRBJ1-1; v_gene: TRBV6-5; CDR3aa: CASSYSRQSPTEAFF
j_gene: TRBJ1-5; v_gene: TRBV21-1; CDR3aa: CASSKYPWRGRVGNQPQHF
j_gene: TRBJ2-7; v_gene: TRBV9; CDR3aa: CASSVAPSGAYEQYF
j_gene: TRBJ2-2; v_gene: TRBV5-1; CDR3aa: CASSREDRMNTGELFF
j_gene: TRBJ1-3; v_gene: TRBV6-5; CDR3aa: CASSPTGGSGNTIYF
j_gene: TRBJ2-1; v_gene: TRBV5-6; CDR3aa: CASSSGIYNEQFF
j_gene: TRBJ2-1; v_gene: TRBV12-3/TRBV12-4; CDR3aa: CASSDRANEQFF
j_gene: TRBJ2-7; v_gene: TRBV28; CDR3aa: CASSFVGQGLVDEQYF
j_gene: TRBJ1-5; v_gene: TRBV4-1; CDR3aa: CASSPLPPGISHPNQPQHF
j_gene: TRBJ2-1; v_gene: TRBV9; CDR3aa: CASSAFYGQQRGVDEQFF
j_gene: TRBJ1-5; v_gene: TRBV6-2/TRBV6-3; CDR3aa: CASSPFQGQPQHF
j_gene: TRBJ1-1; v_gene: TRBV27; CDR3aa: CASSPQGGTEAFF
j_gene: TRBJ1-1; v_gene: TRBV19; CDR3aa: CASSIRMGTGLTEAFF
j_gene: TRBJ2-1; v_gene: TRBV11-3; CDR3aa: CASSSHGGNNEQFF
j_gene: TRBJ1-1; v_gene: TRBV2; CDR3aa: CASSDAVGMSAFF
j_gene: TRBJ2-3; v_gene: TRBV20-1; CDR3aa: CSARLADTQYF
j_gene: TRBJ1-1; v_gene: TRBV10-3; CDR3aa: CAISGGDRGAGNTEAFF
j_gene: TRBJ1-5; v_gene: TRBV6-1; CDR3aa: CASSESGEVGPQHF
j_gene: TRBJ1-1; v_gene: TRBV6-4; CDR3aa: CASSAHNLDRNTEAFF
j_gene: TRBJ2-1; v_gene: TRBV2; CDR3aa: CASRSDRGNEQFF
j_gene: TRBJ2-5; v_gene: TRBV2; CDR3aa: CASSEALGRKETQYF
j_gene: TRBJ2-7; v_gene: TRBV15; CDR3aa: CATSRGPLSGPYEQYF
j_gene: TRBJ2-5; v_gene: TRBV3-1/TRBV3-2; CDR3aa: CASSQDSFETTADF
j_gene: TRBJ1-1; v_gene: TRBV5-1; CDR3aa: CASSTGTGVGTEAFF
j_gene: TRBJ2-1; v_gene: TRBV2; CDR3aa: CASTPTSGGASGEQFF
j_gene: TRBJ1-3; v_gene: TRBV27; CDR3aa: CASGTVSGNTIYF
j_gene: TRBJ1-2; v_gene: TRBV12-3/TRBV12-4; CDR3aa: CASRAGTGDGYTF
j_gene: TRBJ1-4; v_gene: TRBV12-3/TRBV12-4; CDR3aa: CASSRRRGGELFF
j_gene: TRBJ1-1; v_gene: TRBV30; CDR3aa: CAWRQGVNTEAFF
j_gene: TRBJ2-5; v_gene: TRBV7-9; CDR3aa: CASSSRLEGQETQYF
j_gene: TRBJ2-7; v_gene: TRBV2; CDR3aa: CASRTASYEQYF
j_gene: TRBJ2-3; v_gene: TRBV2; CDR3aa: CASSEEGRDTQYF
j_gene: TRBJ1-1; v_gene: TRBV7-8; CDR3aa: CASTFDRPNTEAFF
j_gene: TRBJ1-1; v_gene: TRBV18; CDR3aa: CASSPNPEGEAFF
j_gene: TRBJ1-1; v_gene: TRBV29-1; CDR3aa: CSVAGLRMNTEAFF
j_gene: TRBJ2-3; v_gene: TRBV5-1; CDR3aa: CASSLGLTHVRGQYF
j_gene: TRBJ2-2; v_gene: TRBV19; CDR3aa: CATAGGRTGELFF